One TCR beta chain is described in this entry. Its antigen is unknown. The data were taken from a study of cytomegalovirus exposure and HLA in healthy donors. The primer mix had 60 Vbeta and 13 Jbeta primers. Clones were read by immunoSEQ multiplex PCR, and TCRdb kept only the in-frame ones, dropping some. There are 100,000 to 150,000 clones in the sample; more than 75% occur only once, and about 5% lies in the top ten. V lost 5 bases, J lost 5 bases, and 16 bases lay in between. This CDR3 is 15 amino acids long. CDR1 is MNHEY and CDR2 is SMNVEV in the germline V gene (reference sequence). Study conclusions and caveats: An observed cluster of highly shared sequence variants was recorded as a likely sequencing artifact. One variant, a missense change in DCLRE1C, was linked in a later analysis to TCR beta V- and J-gene trimming.

The TCR was taken from a young woman in good health and CMV-seronegative. Sequencing was carried out using PBMCs. V and J are TRBV27 and TRBJ1-5; D is perhaps TRBD1 (6 bases). The CDR3 here is CASSGDSGGHQPQHF. DNA for the CDR3: TGTGCCAGCAGTGGGGACTCCGGGGGGCATCAGCCCCAGCATTTT.